Each of the 28 T cell receptor beta chains below was sequenced from the same sample in a study of identical twins. TCRdb re-derived calls from the 5' RACE reads in MiXCR, one entry per CDR3 protein. Of roughly 630,000 distinct CDR3 sequences in the sample, just over 7% were seen once. Separately, the same data were catalogued under a study of yellow fever vaccine responses in identical twins.

The sequenced sample was PBMCs. The receptors originated from a woman under 30 in good health.

CDR3 amino acids: CASSPPQGPGELFF. CDR3 nucleotides: TGTGCCAGCTCACCACCACAGGGTCCCGGGGAGCTGTTTTTT. The chain employs TRBV18 and TRBJ2-2, with D maybe TRBD1 (6 bases). This CDR3 is built from 14 residues. Germline lookup yields CDR1 KGHSH and CDR2 LQKENI. V dropped 0 bases and J dropped 6 bases, with 8 bases sitting between them.

This clonotype was seen a few times. The gene calls are TRBV5-6 and TRBJ2-5; 8 nucleotides align to TRBD1. V was pared by 1 base and J by 5 bases, with 7 bases of the junction left unmatched. This CDR3 region has 15 residues. Germline V lookup: CDR1 SGHDT, CDR2 YYEEEE. CDR3 DNA sequence: TGTGCCAGCAGCTTGCTTGCAGGGGGCGAGGAGACCCAGTACTTC. Translation: CASSLLAGGEETQYF.

The chain combines TRBV12-3 or TRBV12-4 with TRBJ1-1; D is ambiguous. CDR3 length: 14 amino acids. Between the trimmed V and J ends, which lost 4 bases and 3 bases, there was a span of 12 bases. CDR3 sequence: CASSSSLIDTEAFF. CDR3 nucleotides: TGTGCCAGCAGTTCCTCATTGATCGACACTGAAGCTTTCTTT.

This clonotype was counted a few times. The chain links TRBV11-2 to TRBJ2-1; 12 bases line up with TRBD2. This CDR3 is 17 amino acids long. Trimming cost V 5 bases and J 9 bases; bases outside gene matches: 14. Per the germline V gene, CDR1 is SGHAT and CDR2 is FQNNGV. CDR3 amino acids: CASSTIPPASGRGEQFF. In DNA, the CDR3 is TGTGCCAGCAGCACGATCCCGCCGGCTAGCGGGAGGGGTGAGCAGTTCTTC.

This clonotype has only a few counts. The chain is built from TRBV2 and TRBJ1-1; possibly TRBD1 for D (5 bases). Germline V lookup: CDR1 SNHLY, CDR2 FYNNEI. V lost 6 bases and J 1 base, leaving 18 bases between the germline ends. The CDR3 spans 16 residues. The CDR3 DNA reads TGTGCCAGCAGCCAGCCTGGGGGATCAACGAACACTGAAGCTTTCTTT. Amino acids: CASSQPGGSTNTEAFF. Based on the CDR3 plus reference TRBV2 and TRBJ1-1, the full variable domain is EPEVTQTPSHQVTQMGQEVILRCVPISNHLYFYWYRQILGQKVEFLVSFYNNEISEKSEIFDDQFSVERPDGSNFTLKIRSTKLEDSAMYFCASSQPGGSTNTEAFFGQGTRLTVV.

The table lists this clonotype with many counts. CDR3 bases: TGCGCCAGCAGCTTTGACGGGGTGTCCTACAATGAGCAGTTCTTC. Protein product: CASSFDGVSYNEQFF. This chain links TRBV5-1 with TRBJ2-1, with D possibly TRBD2 on 5 matching bases. The CDR3 covers 15 residues. V shed 2 bases and J shed 1 base, with 10 bases lying between them. Germline V gives CDR1 SGHRS, CDR2 YFSETQ.

This clonotype was seen many times. For the CDR3, the DNA is TGCAGTGCTGGAATAGCGGGGCTCACAGATACGCAGTATTTT. It codes for CSAGIAGLTDTQYF. J is TRBJ2-3 and V is TRBV20-1; TRBD2 matches at 8 bases. Looked up from germline, CDR1 is DFQATT and CDR2 is SNEGSKA (reference sequence). This CDR3 spans 14 amino acids. Losses at the gene ends were 5 bases for V and 2 bases for J; bases not matched to a gene: 6.

The J gene is TRBJ2-7, the V gene TRBV23-1, with TRBD2 identical over 9 bases. TRBV23-1 is placed among ORFs of uncertain function. CDR3 length: 17 residues. The J segment lost 2 bases and the V segment lost 0 bases, leaving 8 bases of the junction unmatched. CDR3 residues: CASSQSQPSGIAYEQYF. The CDR3 coding sequence is TGCGCCAGCAGTCAATCCCAACCTAGCGGGATAGCCTACGAGCAGTACTTC.

This clonotype was seen repeatedly, ten times or more. The V call is TRBV5-1, the J call TRBJ2-2, with TRBD1 matching 7 bases. The trim removed 4 bases at V and 6 bases at J, leaving 3 bases unmatched. In germline, CDR1 is SGHRS, CDR2 YFSETQ. CDR3 length: 13 amino acids. The CDR3 loop reads CASSHGTAGELFF. In DNA form, the CDR3 reads TGCGCCAGCAGCCACGGGACAGCCGGGGAGCTGTTTTTT.

The J gene is TRBJ2-3, the V gene TRBV5-5, with D tentatively TRBD2 (5 bases). Germline values: CDR1 SGHKS, CDR2 YYEKEE (reference sequence). The CDR3 has 14 residues. Trimming stripped 3 bases from V and 6 bases from J, with 14 bases between. The CDR3 coding sequence is TGTGCCAGCAGCTCTTCGACGGGGTTTGATACGCAGTATTTT. It specifies CASSSSTGFDTQYF.

This clonotype was found a few times. V gene TRBV6-4 combines with J gene TRBJ2-2, with TRBD2 matching 8 bases. J lost 3 bases, V lost 3 bases, and 0 bases had no gene match. Germline values: CDR1 MRHNA, CDR2 SNTAGT. The CDR3 is made up of 14 amino acids. CDR3 loop: CASSEAGDTGELFF. The CDR3 DNA reads TGTGCCAGCAGTGAAGCGGGGGACACCGGGGAGCTGTTTTTT.

This clonotype was seen more than once but under ten times. The chain has TRBV19 and TRBJ1-5; D perhaps matches TRBD1 (6 bases). This CDR3 comprises 14 residues. Germline V gives CDR1 LNHDA, CDR2 SQIVND (reference sequence). Trimming left V 7 bases short and J 6 bases short, with 16 bases between. The CDR3 protein is CASKLDSEGQPQHF. The CDR3 bases are TGTGCCAGTAAGTTGGACAGCGAGGGTCAGCCCCAGCATTTT.

This clonotype showed up just a few times. V is TRBV20-1 and J is TRBJ2-7, with 13 bases fitting TRBD2. The trim removed 5 bases at V and 1 base at J, leaving 5 bases unmatched. There are 15 residues in the CDR3. Germline V lookup: CDR1 DFQATT, CDR2 SNEGSKA (reference sequence). The CDR3 DNA follows: TGCAGTGCTTTGGGACTAGCGGGAAAATCCTACGAGCAGTACTTC. Amino acid sequence: CSALGLAGKSYEQYF.

Concerning this clonotype: This sequence may be a read error, since a much larger clone differs from it by one base. V usage is TRBV12-3 or TRBV12-4 and J usage is TRBJ1-2; 8 bases are a match to TRBD1. J gave up 7 bases and V 6 bases, and 4 bases lay outside the gene matches. The length of the CDR3 is 12 residues. The DNA for the CDR3 is TGTGCCAGCAGGGTGACAGGGGCTGGCTACACCTTC. The encoded protein is CASRVTGAGYTF.

The CDR3 spells CASRTTVMNTEAFF. The DNA of the CDR3 is TGTGCCAGCAGAACGACAGTCATGAACACTGAAGCTTTCTTT. The rearrangement uses TRBV28 and TRBJ1-1, with D maybe TRBD1 (5 bases). This CDR3 contains 14 residues. The germline V and J ends were trimmed by 6 bases and 0 bases, with 11 bases remaining between them. Germline V gene data show CDR1 as MDHEN and CDR2 as SYDVKM.

In this sample, this clonotype turned up many times. V is TRBV7-9 and J is TRBJ2-7; TRBD1 aligns across 9 bases. Germline CDR1 and CDR2: SEHNR and FQNEAQ (reference sequence). With 5 bases clipped from V and 2 bases from J, the junction kept 4 bases outside the gene matches. CDR3 length equals 14 residues. In DNA, the CDR3 is TGTGCCAGCAGCGTCCGGGACAGGGCCTACGAGCAGTACTTC. Translating it yields CASSVRDRAYEQYF.

The rearrangement joins TRBV14 to TRBJ2-5; the D gene is possibly TRBD2 (5 bases). Germline assignment: CDR1 SGHDN and CDR2 FVKESK. The CDR3 is 15 amino acids. Trimming removed 3 bases at V and 4 bases at J, with 15 bases between. The CDR3 sequence is CASSQVARRGETQYF. CDR3 in DNA: TGTGCCAGCAGCCAGGTAGCCCGACGGGGAGAGACCCAGTACTTC.

This clonotype was observed many times. The chain employs TRBV21-1 and TRBJ2-7; whether TRBD2, the table's D call, matches the DNA was not checked. TRBV21-1 constitutes a pseudogene. This CDR3 comprises 13 residues. The chain's CDR3 is CAPGGRETYEQYV. CDR3 nucleotides: TGTGCCCCTGGGGGGAGGGAGACCTACGAGCAGTACGTC.

A few counts support this clonotype. The rearrangement links TRBV6-5 to TRBJ1-2; D uncertain. Germline loops: CDR1 MNHEY, CDR2 SVGAGI. This CDR3 is 12 amino acids long. V lost 4 bases and J 8 bases, leaving 11 bases between the germline ends. The CDR3 here is CASSSYISGYTF. In DNA, the CDR3 is TGTGCCAGCAGTTCTTACATCTCGGGCTACACCTTC.

Only a few counts were recorded for this clonotype. The V and J genes are TRBV20-1 and TRBJ2-7; D ambiguous. V was pared by 1 base and J by 6 bases, with 10 bases between. Germline assignment: CDR1 DFQATT and CDR2 SNEGSKA (reference sequence). CDR3 length: 12 amino acids. The CDR3 here is CSARGRSGEQYF. The CDR3, as DNA: TGCAGTGCTAGAGGAAGGTCGGGCGAGCAGTACTTC.

This clonotype was recorded many times. The chain combines TRBV7-9 with TRBJ1-2; unclear D gene. V gave up 3 bases and J gave up 7 bases, with 12 bases separating them. CDR1 is SEHNR, CDR2 FQNEAQ, per germline (reference sequence). The CDR3 covers 13 residues. The CDR3 reads CASSFILGGGYTF. CDR3 DNA sequence: TGTGCCAGCAGCTTTATTTTGGGAGGTGGCTACACCTTC.

This clonotype was detected only a few times. The chain is built from TRBV20-1 and TRBJ2-4, with 10 bases aligning to TRBD2. V shed 0 bases and J 0 bases; nucleotides not matched to a gene: 8. Germline V gene lookup returns CDR1 DFQATT and CDR2 SNEGSKA (reference sequence). The CDR3 contains 18 residues. DNA for the CDR3: TGCAGTGCTAGAGACAATGAGCGGGGGGGCCCAGCCAAAAACATTCAGTACTTC. It encodes CSARDNERGGPAKNIQYF.

At least ten counts were recorded for this clonotype. The chain recombines TRBV20-1 with TRBJ1-1; 7 bases line up with TRBD1. V gave up 7 bases and J gave up 3 bases; unmatched junction bases: 14. CDR1 is DFQATT, CDR2 SNEGSKA, per germline (reference sequence). The CDR3 extends over 15 amino acids. The CDR3 nucleotides are TGCAGTGGGGCAAGACAGGGAGGGTGGGACACTGAAGCTTTCTTT. Protein: CSGARQGGWDTEAFF.

The sample holds many counts of this clonotype. J is TRBJ2-7 and V is TRBV20-1; D is perhaps TRBD1 (6 bases). V was cut by 2 bases and J by 0 bases, with 14 bases left in between. The CDR3 extends over 15 amino acids. Per the germline V gene, CDR1 is DFQATT and CDR2 is SNEGSKA (reference sequence). This CDR3 is CSARLQGMSSYEQYF. The CDR3 DNA follows: TGCAGTGCTAGATTACAGGGCATGAGCTCCTACGAGCAGTACTTC.

This clonotype has only a few counts. The chain combines TRBV6-4 with TRBJ2-1; D tentatively reads TRBD1 or TRBD2 (6 bases each). The length of the CDR3 is 14 residues. Trimming left V 2 bases short and J 3 bases short, with 8 bases between. Germline CDR1 reads MRHNA; CDR2 reads SNTAGT. The CDR3 DNA sequence: TGTGCCAGCAGTGACGGGGGGCACTACAATGAGCAGTTCTTC. Translation gives CASSDGGHYNEQFF.

In its sample, this clonotype was seen many times. The chain uses TRBV28 and TRBJ2-7, with 9 bases lining up with TRBD2. Germline V CDR1 and CDR2: MDHEN, SYDVKM. With V trimmed by 7 bases and J by 4 bases, 8 bases remained unmatched. This CDR3 has 14 residues. The CDR3 DNA follows: TGTGCCAGCAAAAGGCTAGCGGGACAGTACGAGCAGTACTTC. It codes for CASKRLAGQYEQYF.

As for this clonotype: Compared with germline, one end of the junction differs, possibly owing to a read error. This chain uses TRBV5-1 with TRBJ2-1; TRBD2 is a possible D gene (5 bases). The germline gives CDR1 SGHRS, CDR2 YFSETQ. This CDR3 contains 13 residues. The CDR3 bases are TGCGCCAGCAGCCCTAGCTCCTACAATGTGCAGTTCTTC. This codes for CASSPSSYNVQFF.

The rearrangement links TRBV19 to TRBJ2-2; D is perhaps TRBD1 (6 bases). The CDR3 totals 15 residues. Germline V CDR1 and CDR2: LNHDA, SQIVND (reference sequence). V shed 7 bases and J shed 1 base, with 13 bases lying between them. Here the CDR3 DNA reads TGTGCCAGTAAAGTTTGGGACAAGAACACCGGGGAGCTGTTTTTT. It encodes CASKVWDKNTGELFF.